These T cell receptor beta chains were read from a single sample in a study of blood T cell repertoires in COVID-19. TCRdb's table, derived via immunoSEQ multiplex PCR, lists solely in-frame clones and lacks some. The sample has roughly 190,000 clones; 86% are singletons. The sample consisted of peripheral blood. The receptor source for this set is a woman of 80 years or more in a cohort sampled during active or convalescent COVID-19. Both conserved end residues are part of each CDR3.

j_gene,len,v_gene,CDR3aa
TRBJ1-6,15,TRBV7-2,CASSLAYGYNSPLHF
TRBJ2-3,14,TRBV3-1/TRBV3-2,CASRPGSGRDTQYF
TRBJ2-3,15,TRBV11-2,CASSLEGGRADTQYF
TRBJ2-5,14,TRBV6-6,CASQKEAFQETQYF
TRBJ1-1,15,TRBV10-3,CAISGQGAMNTEAFF
TRBJ2-1,15,TRBV11-3,CASSPGQGGYNEQFF
TRBJ2-4,14,TRBV5-6,CASSATGFENIQYF
TRBJ2-3,11,TRBV24-1,CATEQLNTQYF
TRBJ2-7,12,TRBV12-3/TRBV12-4,CASSRGGYEQYF
TRBJ1-2,12,TRBV19,CASGEGYYGYTF
TRBJ2-7,15,TRBV11-2,CASQLAGADSYEQYF
TRBJ1-2,13,TRBV11-2,CASSPTGLTGYTF
TRBJ1-2,16,TRBV29-1,CSVPSNPLGTGEGYTF
TRBJ1-4,15,TRBV6-1,CASSEQGGPNEKLFF
TRBJ2-1,17,TRBV19,CASSFAPLAGGDNEQFF
TRBJ1-5,15,TRBV7-2,CASSSNRGPYQPQHF